The 32 T cell receptor beta chains listed next were all sequenced from one sample in a study of blood T cell repertoires in COVID-19. The protocol was immunoSEQ multiplex PCR, while the TCRdb copy is restricted to in-frame clones and leaves out a portion. The data hold 100,000 to 150,000 clones, with approximately 81% observed a single time. Material for sequencing was peripheral blood. The receptors come from a woman aged 55-69 years with active or convalescent COVID-19.

J is TRBJ2-5 and V is TRBV15, with 8 bases fitting TRBD2. Germline loops: CDR1 LNHNV, CDR2 YYDKDF (reference sequence). This CDR3 comprises 15 residues. J was trimmed by 2 bases and V by 2 bases; bases with no gene match: 4. In DNA, the CDR3 is TGTGCCACCAGCAGAACAGCGGGGGTTCAAGAGACCCAGTACTTC. Translating it yields CATSRTAGVQETQYF.

V and J are TRBV7-2 and TRBJ2-1; 8 bases are a match to TRBD2. The ends lost 4 bases at V and 4 bases at J; junction bases unmatched: 6. The V gene's germline CDR1 is SGHTA and CDR2 FQGNSA. This CDR3 region has 15 residues. CDR3 loop: CASSSAGGIYNEQFF. The CDR3 DNA reads TGTGCCAGCAGCTCCGCGGGGGGCATATACAATGAGCAGTTCTTC.

The chain recombines TRBV10-2 with TRBJ2-2; 11 bases map to TRBD2. The trim removed 3 bases at V and 6 bases at J, leaving 3 bases unmatched. Germline V gene lookup returns CDR1 WSHSY and CDR2 SAAADI. The CDR3 contains 15 residues. The CDR3 DNA is TGCGCCAGCAGTGACCCGGGACTAGCGGCCGGGGAGCTGTTTTTT. Translated, it gives CASSDPGLAAGELFF.

The chain combines TRBV28 with TRBJ2-1; 8 bases fit TRBD2. With V trimmed by 3 bases and J by 1 base, 5 bases remained unmatched. There are 16 residues in the CDR3. The germline V gene has CDR1 MDHEN and CDR2 SYDVKM. CDR3 loop: CASSLAGGGSYNEQFF. The DNA of the CDR3 is TGTGCCAGCAGTTTGGCGGGGGGCGGTTCCTACAATGAGCAGTTCTTC.

This chain uses TRBV7-6 with TRBJ1-6; D is uncertain. The CDR3 length is 15 residues. Germline CDR1 and CDR2: SGHVS and FNYEAQ. Trimming took 5 bases from V and 5 from J, leaving 13 bases between them. The CDR3: CASSPQTSDNSPLHF. CDR3 sequence (DNA): TGTGCCAGCAGCCCTCAGACTAGCGATAATTCACCCCTCCACTTT.

This rearrangement joins TRBV28 to TRBJ1-6; possible D gene TRBD1, 6 bases. This CDR3 has 15 residues. Germline assignment: CDR1 MDHEN and CDR2 SYDVKM. V was clipped by 6 bases and J by 6 bases, with 15 bases between them. Written as DNA, the CDR3 is TGTGCCAGCAGGAAACTTACAGGGAGTAATTCACCCCTCCACTTT. Translated, it gives CASRKLTGSNSPLHF.

The DNA for the CDR3 is TGTGCCAGCAGTGAAGCGCTTCAGGGCGAAAGGGGGGAGCTGTTTTTT. Encoded protein: CASSEALQGERGELFF. The rearrangement uses TRBV6-1 and TRBJ2-2, with D tentatively TRBD1 (5 bases). The germline V gene has CDR1 MNHNS and CDR2 SASEGT. The V end lost 0 bases, the J end lost 8 bases, and 16 bases lay between the germline ends. The CDR3 is made up of 16 amino acids.

The rearrangement joins TRBV7-9 to TRBJ1-2; possible D gene TRBD1, 6 bases. Germline V gives CDR1 SEHNR, CDR2 FQNEAQ (reference sequence). Between the trimmed V and J ends, which lost 1 base and 4 bases, there was a span of 10 bases. There are 14 residues in the CDR3. CDR3 protein: CASSLETGSYGYTF. Written as DNA, the CDR3 is TGTGCCAGCAGCTTAGAAACAGGGTCCTATGGCTACACCTTC. The entire variable domain, with the rest obtained from reference TRBV7-9 and TRBJ1-2, is as follows: DTGVSQNPRHKITKRGQNVTFRCDPISEHNRLYWYRQTLGQGPEFLTYFQNEAQLEKSRLLSDRFSAERPKGSFSTLEIQRTEQGDSAMYLCASSLETGSYGYTFGSGTRLTVV.

The V gene is TRBV28, the J gene TRBJ2-1; D perhaps matches TRBD2 (6 bases). V was trimmed by 4 bases and J by 7 bases, leaving 20 bases between them. The CDR3 extends over 16 amino acids. Germline CDR1 MDHEN, CDR2 SYDVKM. CDR3 DNA: TGTGCCAGCAGTTCCTTCCCAGGCGGGGTTGATAATGAGCAGTTCTTC. This sequence encodes CASSSFPGGVDNEQFF.

The chain uses TRBV28 and TRBJ1-4; 9 nucleotides match TRBD1. CDR1 is MDHEN and CDR2 is SYDVKM in the germline V gene. The ends lost 5 bases at V and 0 bases at J; junction bases unmatched: 10. CDR3 size: 18 residues. CDR3 amino acids: CASSPPGQGTATNEKLFF. The CDR3 DNA reads TGTGCCAGCAGTCCGCCCGGACAGGGGACGGCAACTAATGAAAAACTGTTTTTT.

The genes are TRBV2 and TRBJ1-3; D perhaps matches TRBD1 (5 bases). The CDR3 contains 15 residues. Germline CDR1 reads SNHLY; CDR2 reads FYNNEI. V shed 3 bases and J shed 5 bases, with 14 bases lying between them. This chain's CDR3 is CASSEEGAVRNTIYF. In DNA, the CDR3 is TGTGCCAGCAGTGAGGAAGGGGCTGTTAGAAACACCATATATTTT.

The chain recombines TRBV29-1 with TRBJ1-1; 9 nucleotides agree with TRBD1. CDR3 length: 13 amino acids. CDR1 is SQVTM and CDR2 is ANQGSEA in the germline V gene. V trimming: 6 bases; J trimming: 1 base; junction bases outside the gene matches: 3. The chain's CDR3 is CSVGQGQNTEAFF. CDR3 DNA: TGCAGCGTCGGACAGGGGCAGAACACTGAAGCTTTCTTT.

V usage is TRBV7-9 and J usage is TRBJ2-5; 14 nucleotides match TRBD2. The V segment lost 2 bases and the J segment 5 bases; nucleotides outside the gene matches: 4. Germline V CDR1 and CDR2: SEHNR, FQNEAQ (reference sequence). The CDR3 has 16 residues. The CDR3 spells CASSLPTSGGDETQYF. Here the CDR3 DNA reads TGTGCCAGCAGCTTACCGACTAGCGGGGGGGATGAGACCCAGTACTTC.

This clone was picked up one time. This rearrangement joins TRBV10-3 to TRBJ2-3, with a weak D call TRBD1 (5 bases). V dropped 0 bases and J dropped 1 base, with 5 bases sitting between them. Germline V gives CDR1 ENHRY, CDR2 SYGVKD. This CDR3 comprises 14 residues. DNA for the CDR3: TGTGCCATCAGTGAGTCCAGGGGCACAGATACGCAGTATTTT. This codes for CAISESRGTDTQYF.

The chain uses TRBV4-1 and TRBJ1-1, with TRBD1 matching 9 bases. The CDR3 contains 15 residues. CDR1 is MGHRA, CDR2 YSYEKL, per germline. Trimming removed 4 bases from V and 1 base from J; junction bases left unmatched: 4. The CDR3 region is CASSLEGQGNTEAFF. As DNA, the CDR3 is TGCGCCAGCAGCCTAGAGGGACAGGGGAACACTGAAGCTTTCTTT.

This chain links TRBV6-1 with TRBJ1-4; 8 nucleotides agree with TRBD1. The V gene's germline CDR1 is MNHNS and CDR2 SASEGT. The CDR3 totals 16 residues. Unmatched junction bases numbered 4, after V lost 0 bases and J lost 4 bases. For the CDR3, the DNA is TGTGCCAGCAGTGAAGCTGACAGGGGTAATAATGAAAAACTGTTTTTT. This translates into CASSEADRGNNEKLFF.

The rearrangement links TRBV5-1 to TRBJ1-4; maybe TRBD1 (6 bases). V was trimmed by 1 base and J by 7 bases, leaving 14 bases between them. CDR1 SGHRS and CDR2 YFSETQ come from the germline V gene. The CDR3 runs to 15 residues. The CDR3 region has the DNA TGCGCCAGCAGCTTGTCAGGGGATGGGGGTGAAAAACTGTTTTTT. The encoded protein is CASSLSGDGGEKLFF.

The chain recombines TRBV12-3 or TRBV12-4 with TRBJ2-1; 7 nucleotides agree with TRBD2. The CDR3 is 13 amino acids. V lost 8 bases and J lost 9; bases outside the gene matches: 10. As DNA, the CDR3 is TGTGCCAGCCGGCTGATAGCGGGCAGTGAGCAGTTCTTC. This encodes CASRLIAGSEQFF.

The CDR3 here is CATSDPLGPGDNEQFF. The CDR3, as DNA: TGTGCCACCAGTGATCCCTTGGGGCCTGGGGACAATGAGCAGTTCTTC. The chain has TRBV24-1 and TRBJ2-1; TRBD1 might be the D (5 bases). V was pared by 3 bases and J by 5 bases, with 16 bases between. The CDR3 is made up of 16 amino acids. Germline V gives CDR1 KGHDR, CDR2 SFDVKD.

The gene calls are TRBV19 and TRBJ2-1; TRBD2 agrees at 10 bases. Germline V gene lookup returns CDR1 LNHDA and CDR2 SQIVND (reference sequence). Trimming cost V 6 bases and J 10 bases; bases outside gene matches: 15. This CDR3 has 16 residues. CDR3 DNA sequence: TGTGCCAGTAGCCGCACTCAGCGGGAGGGTTGGACCGAGCAGTTCTTC. Translation gives CASSRTQREGWTEQFF.

CDR3 nucleotide sequence: TGTGCCAGCAGTTTGAGGGACAGACCTGATAATTCACCCCTCCACTTT. This translates into CASSLRDRPDNSPLHF. The V call is TRBV28, the J call TRBJ1-6; TRBD1 agrees at 7 bases. The V segment lost 3 bases and the J segment 5 bases; nucleotides outside the gene matches: 7. The V gene's germline CDR1 is MDHEN and CDR2 SYDVKM. The length of the CDR3 is 16 residues.

The chain uses TRBV10-3 and TRBJ1-2, with 7 bases aligning to TRBD1. The CDR3 consists of 14 residues. V shed 6 bases and J 6 bases; nucleotides not matched to a gene: 10. CDR1 ENHRY and CDR2 SYGVKD come from the germline V gene. Here the CDR3 reads CAIRPPTGTDGYTF. For the CDR3, the DNA is TGTGCCATCAGACCACCGACAGGGACGGATGGCTACACCTTC.

This chain links TRBV10-3 with TRBJ2-7, with D tentatively TRBD1 (5 bases). The germline V gene has CDR1 ENHRY and CDR2 SYGVKD. With 9 bases removed from V and 6 bases from J, the gap between germline ends came to 18 bases. This CDR3 comprises 13 residues. This CDR3 is CAMTQLQGGEQYF. CDR3 nucleotide sequence: TGTGCCATGACTCAACTCCAGGGTGGCGAGCAGTACTTC.

In DNA, the CDR3 is TGTGCCAGCTCGCCCCTGAGAGGAGCCACAGATACGCAGTATTTT. This encodes CASSPLRGATDTQYF. The chain employs TRBV18 and TRBJ2-3; D unclear. The CDR3 loop spans 15 amino acids. CDR1 is KGHSH and CDR2 is LQKENI in the germline V gene. The V end was cut by 6 bases, the J end by 2 bases, with 15 bases between.

CDR3: CASSKSASSSGNTIYF. CDR3 sequence (DNA): TGTGCCAGTAGTAAGAGCGCCTCTAGCTCTGGAAACACCATATATTTT. The chain joins TRBV19 to TRBJ1-3, with D hard to call. The ends were cut back, 4 bases at V and 0 bases at J, with 13 bases in the middle. Germline CDR1 and CDR2: LNHDA and SQIVND (reference sequence). The CDR3 totals 16 residues. Complete variable domain (other parts from reference TRBV19 and TRBJ1-3): DGGITQSPKYLFRKEGQNVTLSCEQNLNHDAMYWYRQDPGQGLRLIYYSQIVNDFQKGDIAEGYSVSREKKESFPLTVTSAQKNPTAFYLCASSKSASSSGNTIYFGEGSWLTVV.

This chain links TRBV14 with TRBJ1-2, with a possible D match to TRBD1 (6 bases). CDR3 length: 12 residues. The germline V gene encodes CDR1 SGHDN and CDR2 FVKESK. The V end lost 4 bases, the J end lost 5 bases, and 8 bases lay between the germline ends. The CDR3 here is CASSPGVYGYTF. Written as DNA, the CDR3 is TGTGCCAGCAGCCCAGGGGTATATGGCTACACCTTC.

This rearrangement joins TRBV6-5 to TRBJ2-3, with D perhaps matching TRBD2 (5 bases). The V end lost 11 bases, the J end lost 4 bases, and 13 bases lay between the germline ends. CDR1 MNHEY and CDR2 SVGAGI come from the germline V gene. The CDR3 is made up of 12 amino acids. The CDR3 is CAGRAQPDTQYF. As DNA, the CDR3 is TGTGCCGGGCGGGCCCAGCCAGATACGCAGTATTTT.

This clone has only a few counts. The V and J genes are TRBV4-3 and TRBJ2-3; 9 nucleotides line up with TRBD2. V shed 3 bases, J shed 11 bases, and the junction held 12 bases outside the gene matches. Germline V gene sequence: CDR1 LGHNA, CDR2 YSLEER. The CDR3 extends over 15 amino acids. The CDR3: CASSHKGTSPTGQYF. As DNA, the CDR3 is TGCGCCAGCAGCCATAAGGGGACTAGCCCCACTGGGCAGTATTTT.

This clone was seen just once. This chain uses TRBV5-4 with TRBJ1-1, with unresolved D. The V end lost 2 bases, the J end lost 0 bases, and 11 bases lay between the germline ends. This CDR3 is built from 15 residues. From germline, CDR1 is SGHNT and CDR2 YYREEE (reference sequence). The CDR3 DNA reads as TGTGCCAGCAGCTTTGAGAGGGAGGTGAACACTGAAGCTTTCTTT. Encoded protein: CASSFEREVNTEAFF.

Here the CDR3 reads CSVADGTGRNQPQHF. In DNA, the CDR3 is TGCAGCGTGGCAGACGGGACAGGGCGCAATCAGCCCCAGCATTTT. The rearrangement links TRBV29-1 to TRBJ1-5; 9 positions match TRBD1. Germline V gives CDR1 SQVTM, CDR2 ANQGSEA. The CDR3 length is 15 residues. V was pared by 6 bases and J by 2 bases, with 8 bases of the junction left unmatched.

The V and J genes are TRBV29-1 and TRBJ2-2, with D possibly TRBD1 on 6 matching bases. The V gene's germline CDR1 is SQVTM and CDR2 ANQGSEA. V was trimmed by 7 bases and J by 4 bases, leaving 13 bases between them. This CDR3 contains 13 residues. The CDR3, as DNA: TGCAGCGCACAGGGTTCGAGCACCGGGGAGCTGTTTTTT. This translates into CSAQGSSTGELFF.

The chain joins TRBV6-5 to TRBJ2-1, with TRBD2 identical over 12 bases. Germline CDR1 MNHEY, CDR2 SVGAGI. The trim removed 4 bases at V and 9 bases at J, leaving 7 bases unmatched. This CDR3 is 15 amino acids long. The CDR3: CASSFGLAGTSEQFF. CDR3 in DNA: TGTGCCAGCAGTTTCGGACTAGCGGGGACAAGTGAGCAGTTCTTC.